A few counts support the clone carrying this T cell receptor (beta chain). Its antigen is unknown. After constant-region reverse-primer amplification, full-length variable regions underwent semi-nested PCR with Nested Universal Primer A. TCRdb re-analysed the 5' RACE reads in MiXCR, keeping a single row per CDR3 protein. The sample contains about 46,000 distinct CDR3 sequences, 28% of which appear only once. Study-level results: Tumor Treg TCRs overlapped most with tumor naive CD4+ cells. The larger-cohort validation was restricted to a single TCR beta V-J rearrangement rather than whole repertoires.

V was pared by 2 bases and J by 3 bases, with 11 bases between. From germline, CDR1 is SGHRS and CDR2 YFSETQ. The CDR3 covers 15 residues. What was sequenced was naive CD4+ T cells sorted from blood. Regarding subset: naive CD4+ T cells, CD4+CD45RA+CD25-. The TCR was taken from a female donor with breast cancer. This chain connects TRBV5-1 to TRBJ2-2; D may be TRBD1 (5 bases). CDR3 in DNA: TGCGCCAGCAGCTTCAGGGTTAGGGACACCGGGGAGCTGTTTTTT. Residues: CASSFRVRDTGELFF.